Below are 32 T cell receptor beta chains sequenced from a single sample in a study of human T cells and chemical hapten exposure. Time point given: healthy volunteer bleed at 6 weeks. Researchers extracted total RNA from unfractionated whole blood. TCRdb recomputed calls from the RACE reads with MiXCR, one row per CDR3 protein. Of 65,000 to 95,000 distinct CDR3 sequences listed, 7% to 9.5% are singletons. The sequencing sample was made of whole blood. These TCRs come from a female donor in good health. Some clones in this sample may be carry-over from other donors' samples.

Many counts were recorded for this clonotype. The gene calls are TRBV6-1 and TRBJ2-1; TRBD1 might be the D (5 bases). CDR3 length: 12 amino acids. CDR1 is MNHNS and CDR2 is SASEGT in the germline V gene. Trimming took off 8 bases at V and 8 bases at J, with 13 bases between the two ends. CDR3 DNA: TGTGCCAGCTATGTGGTCAGGGATGAGCAGTTCTTC. Translating gives CASYVVRDEQFF.

This clonotype has only a few counts. This chain connects TRBV27 to TRBJ2-5, with a possible D match to TRBD2 (5 bases). Trimming took off 11 bases at V and 7 bases at J, with 8 bases between the two ends. In germline, CDR1 is MNHEY, CDR2 SMNVEV (reference sequence). CDR3 size: 9 residues. Here the CDR3 DNA reads TGTGCCCGCCGGGGGACCCAGTACTTC. Encoded protein: CARRGTQYF.

A few counts support this clonotype. This chain uses TRBV12-3 or TRBV12-4 with TRBJ2-1; tentatively, D is TRBD2 (7 bases). Trimming removed 2 bases from V and 7 bases from J, with 18 bases in between. The CDR3 spans 16 residues. The CDR3 DNA reads TGTGCCAGCAGTTTAAGGAGGGGGGGCCCTGTGAATGAGCAGTTCTTC. Amino acids: CASSLRRGGPVNEQFF.

The chain employs TRBV20-1 and TRBJ2-7, with D possibly TRBD2 on 7 matching bases. The CDR3 extends over 13 amino acids. Germline CDR1 is DFQATT and CDR2 is SNEGSKA (reference sequence). V lost 2 bases and J 5 bases, leaving 13 bases between the germline ends. The CDR3 sequence: CSARRAGADEQYF. The CDR3 nucleotides are TGCAGTGCTAGAAGGGCGGGGGCCGACGAGCAGTACTTC.

Ten or more counts support this clonotype. The V gene is TRBV12-3 or TRBV12-4, the J gene TRBJ1-4; D is unclear. V lost 1 base and J lost 7, with 1 base in between. This CDR3 is built from 11 residues. CDR3 DNA sequence: TGTGCCAGCAGTTTAGGTGAAAAACTGTTTTTT. Its translation is CASSLGEKLFF.

This clonotype was seen at least ten times. J is TRBJ1-1 and V is TRBV20-1, with D maybe TRBD1 (5 bases). The V and J ends lost 0 bases and 2 bases respectively, with 16 bases between them. Germline CDR1 and CDR2: DFQATT and SNEGSKA (reference sequence). The CDR3 runs 16 residues. The CDR3 DNA sequence: TGCAGTGCTAGAGATCGGGGTCGGGGCCCAAACACTGAAGCTTTCTTT. Its protein is CSARDRGRGPNTEAFF.

The V and J genes are TRBV30 and TRBJ1-5, with a possible D match to TRBD1 (5 bases). Trimming removed 5 bases from V and 3 bases from J, with 20 bases in between. Germline V CDR1 and CDR2: GTSNPN, SVGIG (reference sequence). The CDR3 is made up of 16 amino acids. CDR3 sequence: CAWVLPRTGDNQPQHF. The CDR3 coding sequence is TGTGCCTGGGTCCTACCTAGGACGGGGGACAATCAGCCCCAGCATTTT.

This clonotype was detected once. At one of its ends the junction is not consistent with the germline gene, which may arise from a read error. The gene calls are TRBV4-2 and TRBJ1-5; D gene uncertain. CDR1 and CDR2 (germline): LGHNA, YNFKEQ. The CDR3 is made up of 15 amino acids. The CDR3 region has the DNA TGTGTCAGCAGCCAAGATCCCCTGGGCAATCAGCCCCAGAATTTT. Amino acids: CVSSQDPLGNQPQNF.

This clonotype turned up a few times. The genes are TRBV30 and TRBJ1-4; D ambiguous. CDR3 length equals 15 residues. Germline assignment: CDR1 GTSNPN and CDR2 SVGIG (reference sequence). V lost 2 bases and J lost 7, with 17 bases in between. CDR3 region: CAWSRVVRRGEKLFF. CDR3 bases: TGTGCCTGGAGTCGGGTCGTCAGGCGGGGTGAAAAACTGTTTTTT.

V is TRBV27 and J is TRBJ1-1; maybe TRBD1 (5 bases). CDR3 length equals 13 residues. CDR1 and CDR2 (germline): MNHEY, SMNVEV (reference sequence). The V end was cut by 6 bases, the J end by 7 bases, with 15 bases between. CDR3 in DNA: TGTGCCAGCAGATATAAAAGACAGTTTGAAGCTTTCTTT. Its protein product is CASRYKRQFEAFF.

This clonotype came up a few times. The chain is built from TRBV4-2 and TRBJ2-7, with a possible D match to TRBD2 (7 bases). Trimming left V 0 bases short and J 0 bases short, with 12 bases between. From germline, CDR1 is LGHNA and CDR2 YNFKEQ. The CDR3 length is 16 residues. Written as DNA, the CDR3 is TGTGCCAGCAGCCAAGATGGAGGGGGGGGCTCCTACGAGCAGTACTTC. Protein sequence: CASSQDGGGGSYEQYF.

This clonotype was seen at least ten times. The J gene is TRBJ2-5, the V gene TRBV24-1, with D hard to call. Germline V CDR1 and CDR2: KGHDR, SFDVKD. The CDR3 runs to 18 residues. V was clipped by 2 bases and J by 0 bases, with 18 bases between them. CDR3 region: CATSDYYSDEGYQETQYF. CDR3 sequence (DNA): TGTGCCACCAGTGATTACTACTCCGATGAAGGGTACCAAGAGACCCAGTACTTC.

This clonotype was seen many times. This chain joins TRBV5-1 and TRBJ2-7, with 7 bases aligning to TRBD2. The V and J ends lost 6 bases and 6 bases, in that order; junction bases with no gene match: 12. CDR3 length: 14 residues. In germline, CDR1 is SGHRS, CDR2 YFSETQ. This chain's CDR3 is CASTYSGAVLEQYF. CDR3 coding DNA: TGCGCCAGCACGTACAGCGGGGCTGTTCTCGAGCAGTACTTC.

The chain uses TRBV7-2 and TRBJ1-6; TRBD1 might be the D (6 bases). With 6 bases removed from V and 7 bases from J, the gap between germline ends came to 19 bases. Looked up from germline, CDR1 is SGHTA and CDR2 is FQGNSA. There are 16 residues in the CDR3. The CDR3 spells CASRNANRERNSPLHF. CDR3 coding DNA: TGTGCCAGCAGAAACGCCAACAGGGAGCGAAATTCACCCCTCCACTTT.

This clonotype was detected many times. The gene calls are TRBV18 and TRBJ1-6; TRBD1 is a possible D gene (6 bases). This CDR3 spans 15 amino acids. V gave up 0 bases and J gave up 9 bases, with 12 bases separating them. The germline CDR1 and CDR2 sequences are KGHSH and LQKENI. CDR3 coding DNA: TGTGCCAGCTCACCACCGGGGGGGGCGCGTTCACCCCTCCACTTT. Amino acid sequence: CASSPPGGARSPLHF. Drawing the rest from reference TRBV18 and TRBJ1-6, the complete variable domain is NAGVMQNPRHLVRRRGQEARLRCSPMKGHSHVYWYRQLPEEGLKFMVYLQKENIIDESGMPKERFSAEFPKEGPSILRIQQVVRGDSAAYFCASSPPGGARSPLHFGNGTRLTVT.

The V and J genes are TRBV10-3 and TRBJ2-3, with 11 bases fitting TRBD2. This CDR3 is 16 amino acids long. V lost 10 bases, J lost 2 bases, and 11 bases stayed unmatched. CDR1 ENHRY and CDR2 SYGVKD come from the germline V gene. CDR3: CATRPTSGANTDTQYF. The CDR3 nucleotides are TGTGCCACCCGGCCGACTAGCGGGGCGAACACAGATACGCAGTATTTT.

Remarks on this clonotype: A much larger clone sits a single nucleotide away, making a read error possible. The V call is TRBV29-1, the J call TRBJ1-5; D is possibly TRBD1 (5 bases). V shed 4 bases and J shed 5 bases, with 12 bases lying between them. CDR3 length: 13 residues. Germline V lookup: CDR1 SQVTM, CDR2 ANQGSEA. The CDR3 loop reads CSVGEGCDQPQHF. CDR3 DNA sequence: TGCAGCGTTGGCGAGGGGTGTGATCAGCCCCAGCATTTT.

This clonotype has more than one count but fewer than ten. CDR3 coding DNA: TGCGCCAGCAGCTTGGAGGTCCAGAATGCAGATACGCAGTATTTT. It translates to CASSLEVQNADTQYF. The chain recombines TRBV5-1 with TRBJ2-3; D ambiguous. The CDR3 contains 15 residues. V lost 0 bases and J lost 4, with 12 bases in between. The germline V gene encodes CDR1 SGHRS and CDR2 YFSETQ.

A remark on this clonotype: A read error may explain this, as a much larger clone is one base away. This chain joins TRBV20-1 and TRBJ1-2, with 7 bases aligning to TRBD1. The CDR3 sequence is 14 residues long. Germline V lookup: CDR1 DFQATT, CDR2 SNEGSKA (reference sequence). CDR3 bases: TGCAGTGCCCCGGACAGGCAGGTTTTCTATGACTACACCTTC. Protein product: CSAPDRQVFYDYTF.

This clonotype was seen only a few times. V usage is TRBV7-8 and J usage is TRBJ2-3, with D unresolved. Looked up from germline, CDR1 is SGHVS and CDR2 is FQNEAQ. V lost 3 bases, J lost 2 bases, and 9 bases lay in between. The CDR3 sequence is 14 residues long. CDR3 region: CASSFGRNTDTQYF. In DNA, the CDR3 is TGTGCCAGCAGCTTCGGCAGGAACACAGATACGCAGTATTTT.

Regarding this clonotype: A read error may account for a junction end that differs from germline. The chain employs TRBV28 and TRBJ1-1, with unresolved D. Germline lookup yields CDR1 MDHEN and CDR2 SYDVKM. The CDR3 spans 11 residues. This chain's CDR3 is CASSLGTVAFF. DNA for the CDR3: TGTGCCAGCAGTTTGGGCACTGTAGCTTTCTTT.

This clonotype has a count of ten or more. V and J are TRBV5-6 and TRBJ1-2; D unresolved. The CDR3 totals 11 residues. Germline CDR1 and CDR2: SGHDT and YYEEEE. V was cut by 0 bases and J by 11 bases, with 8 bases left in between. The CDR3 nucleotides are TGTGCCAGCAGCTTGGTGAGGGTATACACCTTC. Protein sequence: CASSLVRVYTF.

The gene calls are TRBV28 and TRBJ1-3; possible D gene TRBD1, 6 bases. Germline V gene data show CDR1 as MDHEN and CDR2 as SYDVKM. Between the trimmed V and J ends, which lost 6 bases and 2 bases, there was a span of 20 bases. This CDR3 contains 17 residues. DNA of the CDR3: TGTGCCAGCAGGGGGGCTGAACTAACCCGAACTGGAAACACCATATATTTT. It is translated as CASRGAELTRTGNTIYF.

This clonotype was found a few times. The chain uses TRBV21-1 and TRBJ2-7. TRBV21-1 is listed as a pseudogene. There are 17 residues in the CDR3. CDR3 sequence: CASSKSPEPIPNYEQYF. CDR3 bases: TGTGCCAGCAGCAAATCCCCAGAACCCATCCCAAACTACGAGCAGTACTTC.

This clonotype was detected a few times. The chain combines TRBV2 with TRBJ1-4; no reliable D call. V was clipped by 6 bases and J by 8 bases, with 19 bases between them. CDR3 length: 15 amino acids. Germline lookup yields CDR1 SNHLY and CDR2 FYNNEI. Written as DNA, the CDR3 is TGTGCCAGCAGGCCCGGACCCGGTAGTGTGGAAAAACTGTTTTTT. Translated: CASRPGPGSVEKLFF.

The chain uses TRBV4-2 and TRBJ2-7; perhaps TRBD2 as D (5 bases). The CDR3 is 15 amino acids. Germline-derived CDR1 and CDR2 are LGHNA and YNFKEQ. Trimming left V 0 bases short and J 0 bases short, with 9 bases between. In nucleotides, the CDR3 is TGTGCCAGCAGCCAAGAGCGGACTGCCTCCTACGAGCAGTACTTC. Encoded protein: CASSQERTASYEQYF.

J is TRBJ2-7 and V is TRBV5-4, with TRBD1 matching over 12 bases. V lost 3 bases to trimming and J lost 4 bases; unmatched junction nucleotides: 5. The CDR3 sequence is 15 residues long. Germline lookup yields CDR1 SGHNT and CDR2 YYREEE (reference sequence). The DNA for the CDR3 is TGTGCCAGCAGCTCCGGGACAGGGGGCGTGTACGAGCAGTACTTC. It encodes CASSSGTGGVYEQYF.

This clonotype has only a few counts. The chain has TRBV28 and TRBJ1-5, with 8 bases aligning to TRBD1. The CDR3 has 14 residues. Germline assignment: CDR1 MDHEN and CDR2 SYDVKM. V shed 5 bases, J shed 3 bases, and the junction held 3 bases outside the gene matches. CDR3 sequence reads: CASSGQGNNQPQHF. CDR3 nucleotides: TGTGCCAGCAGTGGACAGGGTAACAATCAGCCCCAGCATTTT.

This clonotype was picked up a small number of times. This chain joins TRBV18 and TRBJ1-1; 9 nucleotides match TRBD1. Germline V gene sequence: CDR1 KGHSH, CDR2 LQKENI. This CDR3 is 14 amino acids long. V lost 6 bases and J lost 6; bases outside the gene matches: 8. DNA of the CDR3: TGTGCCAGCTCGCCCGGGACAGGGAAGGCTGAAGCTTTCTTT. The encoded protein is CASSPGTGKAEAFF.

The genes are TRBV14 and TRBJ2-1; D ambiguous. The V gene lost 1 base and the J gene lost 0 bases, with 10 bases spanning the gap. CDR1 SGHDN and CDR2 FVKESK come from the germline V gene. The CDR3 covers 16 residues. In DNA, the CDR3 is TGTGCCAGCAGCCAAGTTAGCCTGAGCTCCTACAATGAGCAGTTCTTC. Encoded protein: CASSQVSLSSYNEQFF.

This clonotype occurred a few times. This rearrangement joins TRBV6-5 to TRBJ1-6; D might be TRBD1 (6 bases). CDR3 size: 16 residues. CDR1 and CDR2 from the germline V gene are MNHEY and SVGAGI. The V end was cut by 5 bases, the J end by 6 bases, with 17 bases between. CDR3 sequence reads: CASSPRMDRPNSPLHF. DNA for the CDR3: TGTGCCAGCAGTCCCCGTATGGACAGACCTAATTCACCCCTCCACTTT.

V gene TRBV4-2 combines with J gene TRBJ1-1; TRBD1 agrees at 9 bases. Germline V CDR1 and CDR2: LGHNA, YNFKEQ. Trimming cost V 0 bases and J 0 bases; bases outside gene matches: 5. The CDR3 extends over 17 amino acids. The CDR3 bases are TGTGCCAGCAGCCAAGAGGGACAGGGATACTTGAACACTGAAGCTTTCTTT. Translation: CASSQEGQGYLNTEAFF.